This T cell receptor (beta chain) was identified in a study of blood T cell repertoires in COVID-19. Study-wide background: Sites in the United States, Italy and Spain provided acute and convalescent COVID-19 samples. T cells, B-cell-depleted T cells, or PBMCs provided the cDNA or gDNA that served as material.

As originally analysed: It was from reference gene primer amplification that nucleated cell counts were estimated. Some clones are missing from TCRdb's copy, which holds only in-frame ones; the method was immunoSEQ multiplex PCR. V, J and clone size are those of that table, while D and trimming were read from the DNA. The data contain 120,000 or so clones, approximately 81% of them singletons. The CDR3 runs to 15 residues. Germline V CDR1 and CDR2: KGHDR, SFDVKD. The ends lost 5 bases at V and 5 bases at J; junction bases unmatched: 6. The V and J genes are TRBV24-1 and TRBJ2-2; 8 nucleotides match TRBD1. Sequenced: peripheral blood. This TCR came from a man aged 35 to 55 with active or convalescent COVID-19. Here the CDR3 DNA reads TGTGCCACCAGTGTAGGCAGGGGGCAAACCGGGGAGCTGTTTTTT. Translated, it gives CATSVGRGQTGELFF.